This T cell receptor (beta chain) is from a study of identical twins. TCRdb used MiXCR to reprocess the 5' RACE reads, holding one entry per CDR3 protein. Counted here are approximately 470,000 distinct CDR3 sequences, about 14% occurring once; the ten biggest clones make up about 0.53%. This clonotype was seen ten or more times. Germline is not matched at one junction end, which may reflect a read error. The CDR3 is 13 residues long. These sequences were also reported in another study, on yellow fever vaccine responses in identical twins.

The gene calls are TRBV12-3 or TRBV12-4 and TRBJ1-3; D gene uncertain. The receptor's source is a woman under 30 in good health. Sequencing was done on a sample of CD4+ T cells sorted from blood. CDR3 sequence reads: CASSTGSGNTIYF. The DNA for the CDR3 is TGCGCCAGCAGTACGGGCTCTGGAAACACCATATATTTT.